This passage covers 26 T cell receptor beta chains from one sample sequenced in a study of blood T cells in healthy people across ages. The authors ran a second PCR of about 6 to 11 cycles using a sample-barcoded 5' primer and a J-beta primer mix. TCRdb used MiXCR to reprocess the 5' RACE reads, holding one entry per CDR3 protein. The sample yields 1.5 million to 2 million distinct CDR3 sequences, roughly 27% seen once. Sequences were obtained from blood. All receptors derive from a woman in her 30s in good health.

This clonotype has a count of ten or more. This chain connects TRBV28 to TRBJ2-5; TRBD1 is a possible D gene (6 bases). The germline gives CDR1 MDHEN, CDR2 SYDVKM. Trimming cost V 3 bases and J 2 bases, with 10 bases left between them. There are 14 residues in the CDR3. CDR3 protein: CASSFVDRQETQYF. CDR3 DNA sequence: TGTGCCAGCAGTTTCGTAGACAGGCAAGAGACCCAGTACTTC.

The chain recombines TRBV20-1 with TRBJ2-1; 9 bases match TRBD2. CDR1 is DFQATT, CDR2 SNEGSKA, per germline (reference sequence). Trimming removed 3 bases from V and 4 bases from J; junction bases left unmatched: 4. The CDR3 is 14 amino acids. The CDR3 bases are TGCAGTGCTAGCGTGACTAGCGGATACAATGAGCAGTTCTTC. Protein sequence: CSASVTSGYNEQFF.

This clonotype was seen more than once but under ten times. The V call is TRBV5-6, the J call TRBJ2-7; TRBD1 might be the D (6 bases). Trimming stripped 6 bases from V and 2 bases from J, with 12 bases between. This CDR3 region has 13 residues. Germline values: CDR1 SGHDT, CDR2 YYEEEE. CDR3 sequence: CASTGGGAYEQYF. In nucleotides, the CDR3 is TGTGCCAGCACTGGGGGCGGAGCCTACGAGCAGTACTTC.

This clonotype was seen only a few times. The chain joins TRBV9 to TRBJ2-1; D remains ambiguous. This CDR3 is 15 amino acids long. V dropped 1 base and J dropped 2 bases, with 10 bases sitting between them. The V gene's germline CDR1 is SGDLS and CDR2 YYNGEE. This chain's CDR3 is CASSVTHGAYNEQFF. The CDR3 DNA reads as TGTGCCAGCAGCGTAACTCATGGGGCCTACAATGAGCAGTTCTTC. Supplemented by reference TRBV9 and TRBJ2-1, the full variable domain reads DSGVTQTPKHLITATGQRVTLRCSPRSGDLSVYWYQQSLDQGLQFLIQYYNGEERAKGNILERFSAQQFPDLHSELNLSSLELGDSALYFCASSVTHGAYNEQFFGPGTRLTVL.

The chain joins TRBV6-1 to TRBJ1-5, with 12 bases fitting TRBD1. This CDR3 has 17 amino acids. V shed 6 bases and J 1 base; nucleotides not matched to a gene: 7. Germline values: CDR1 MNHNS, CDR2 SASEGT. CDR3 sequence: CASRAGTGGVSNQPQHF. The CDR3 coding sequence is TGTGCCAGCAGGGCCGGGACAGGGGGCGTAAGCAATCAGCCCCAGCATTTT.

This clonotype has only a few counts. The V and J genes are TRBV5-5 and TRBJ1-2, with TRBD1 matching over 7 bases. The CDR3 consists of 13 residues. The V gene end was trimmed by 4 bases and the J gene end by 8 bases; junction bases not matched to a gene: 8. CDR1 and CDR2 from the germline V gene are SGHKS and YYEKEE (reference sequence). The CDR3 sequence: CASSLDRDRGYTF. The CDR3 nucleotides are TGTGCCAGCAGCCTTGACAGGGATAGGGGCTACACCTTC.

This clonotype was counted many times. In nucleotides, the CDR3 is TGCGCCAGCAATCAGGGCGGAGAAAACATTCAGTACTTC. This codes for CASNQGGENIQYF. The chain uses TRBV5-1 and TRBJ2-4, with D perhaps matching TRBD1 (5 bases). The CDR3 spans 13 residues. Trimming stripped 6 bases from V and 5 bases from J, with 12 bases between. Looked up from germline, CDR1 is SGHRS and CDR2 is YFSETQ. Variable domain in full (rest from reference TRBV5-1 and TRBJ2-4): KAGVTQTPRYLIKTRGQQVTLSCSPISGHRSVSWYQQTPGQGLQFLFEYFSETQRNKGNFPGRFSGRQFSNSRSEMNVSTLELGDSALYLCASNQGGENIQYFGAGTRLSVL.

The rearrangement links TRBV7-6 to TRBJ1-1, with a tentative D call TRBD1 (5 bases). The CDR3 spans 14 residues. Germline-derived CDR1 and CDR2 are SGHVS and FNYEAQ. Trimming shortened V by 0 bases and J by 8 bases, and 13 bases separated the two germline ends. The CDR3 DNA reads TGTGCCAGCAGCTTAGCGATCGGGGACGGGGAAGCTTTCTTT. It codes for CASSLAIGDGEAFF.

In its sample, this clonotype was seen a few times. V usage is TRBV12-3 or TRBV12-4 and J usage is TRBJ2-3; D remains unclear. The CDR3 contains 14 residues. V was shortened by 3 bases and J by 0 bases, with 7 bases between the two germline ends. The CDR3 here is CASSLLQSTDTQYF. The DNA of the CDR3 is TGTGCCAGCAGTTTGTTGCAGAGCACAGATACGCAGTATTTT.

This clonotype was counted between two and nine times. V is TRBV7-9 and J is TRBJ2-5; 8 bases line up with TRBD2. CDR3 length: 15 residues. V gave up 3 bases and J gave up 3 bases; unmatched junction bases: 6. Germline V CDR1 and CDR2: SEHNR, FQNEAQ (reference sequence). The CDR3 sequence: CASSLGPGGEETQYF. The CDR3 DNA reads as TGTGCCAGCAGCTTGGGGCCCGGGGGGGAAGAGACCCAGTACTTC.

CDR3 DNA: TGCGCCAGCAGCGGACGACTAGCGGGGGGGGATAGTGAGCAGTTCTTC. It is translated as CASSGRLAGGDSEQFF. V usage is TRBV5-1 and J usage is TRBJ2-1; 14 bases match TRBD2. This CDR3 is built from 16 residues. CDR1 SGHRS and CDR2 YFSETQ come from the germline V gene. Trimming cost V 4 bases and J 9 bases; bases outside gene matches: 9.

This clonotype showed up just a few times. The CDR3 DNA sequence: TGCGCCAGCAGCTTGTCAGGAGTTAATTCACCCCTCCACTTT. Translating it yields CASSLSGVNSPLHF. V and J are TRBV5-1 and TRBJ1-6; D is uncertain. Deletions cut 1 base from V and 6 bases from J, with 8 bases between. This CDR3 is 14 amino acids long. Germline V gene sequence: CDR1 SGHRS, CDR2 YFSETQ.

The chain is built from TRBV9 and TRBJ2-4, with TRBD1 identical over 8 bases. CDR1 and CDR2 from the germline V gene are SGDLS and YYNGEE. The V gene end was trimmed by 2 bases and the J gene end by 0 bases; junction bases not matched to a gene: 10. The length of the CDR3 is 18 residues. The CDR3 nucleotides are TGTGCCAGCAGCGTGGGTCCAGGGGGCTCAATAGCCAAAAACATTCAGTACTTC. Protein: CASSVGPGGSIAKNIQYF.

This clonotype has more than one count but fewer than ten. The chain has TRBV7-3 and TRBJ2-2; perhaps TRBD2 as D (5 bases). CDR3 size: 13 residues. CDR1 and CDR2 from the germline V gene are SGHTA and FQGTGA. V lost 7 bases and J lost 6, with 12 bases in between. As DNA, the CDR3 is TGTGCCAGCACCCCAGACGGGGCCGGGGAGCTGTTTTTT. Its protein product is CASTPDGAGELFF.

This sequence joins TRBV7-9 and TRBJ2-1; maybe TRBD1 (5 bases). Germline loops: CDR1 SEHNR, CDR2 FQNEAQ (reference sequence). Trimming stripped 5 bases from V and 9 bases from J, with 14 bases between. The CDR3 loop spans 13 amino acids. CDR3 in DNA: TGTGCCAGCAGCCTACAGGCCGTGGGTGAGCAGTTCTTC. Its translation: CASSLQAVGEQFF.

Points on this clonotype: A much bigger clone sits one base away, suggesting this may be a read error. The chain employs TRBV24-1 and TRBJ2-1; 11 bases line up with TRBD2. This CDR3 has 15 residues. V was clipped by 7 bases and J by 10 bases; unmatched bases: 11. Germline V lookup: CDR1 KGHDR, CDR2 SFDVKD. The CDR3 here is CATRDARLAGREQFF. The CDR3 nucleotides read TGTGCCACCAGGGATGCCCGACTAGCGGGGCGGGAGCAGTTCTTC.

The rearrangement links TRBV6-1 to TRBJ2-1; TRBD2 matches 11 bases. This CDR3 is 16 amino acids long. Germline CDR1 is MNHNS and CDR2 is SASEGT. V was clipped by 6 bases and J by 6 bases; unmatched bases: 10. CDR3 sequence: CASRSSLAGVSNEQFF. In nucleotides, the CDR3 is TGTGCCAGCAGATCTTCACTAGCGGGAGTGTCCAATGAGCAGTTCTTC.

This sequence joins TRBV20-1 and TRBJ2-1; 10 bases agree with TRBD2. Germline CDR1 DFQATT, CDR2 SNEGSKA (reference sequence). The CDR3 loop spans 15 amino acids. V dropped 5 bases and J dropped 2; count of bases not matched to a gene: 6. CDR3 protein: CSAAGTSATYNEQFF. The CDR3 DNA reads as TGCAGTGCTGCCGGGACTAGCGCCACCTACAATGAGCAGTTCTTC.

The chain combines TRBV7-9 with TRBJ2-5; the match to TRBD1 covers 8 bases. CDR3 length equals 16 residues. Germline CDR1 and CDR2: SEHNR and FQNEAQ (reference sequence). Unmatched junction bases numbered 10, after V lost 6 bases and J lost 1 base. The CDR3 region has the DNA TGTGCCAGCAGTCCATCCGCAGGGGGCGGCCAAGAGACCCAGTACTTC. Its translation is CASSPSAGGGQETQYF. The entire variable domain, with the rest obtained from reference TRBV7-9 and TRBJ2-5, is as follows: DTGVSQNPRHKITKRGQNVTFRCDPISEHNRLYWYRQTLGQGPEFLTYFQNEAQLEKSRLLSDRFSAERPKGSFSTLEIQRTEQGDSAMYLCASSPSAGGGQETQYFGPGTRLLVL.

J is TRBJ2-5 and V is TRBV7-2, with D possibly TRBD2 on 5 matching bases. Germline-derived CDR1 and CDR2 are SGHTA and FQGNSA. The V gene lost 0 bases and the J gene lost 0 bases, with 14 bases spanning the gap. The CDR3 has 17 amino acids. DNA of the CDR3: TGTGCCAGCAGCTTAGCGGCGGGCGCCTTCAACCAAGAGACCCAGTACTTC. Translated, it gives CASSLAAGAFNQETQYF.

The chain employs TRBV28 and TRBJ2-3; 8 bases are a match to TRBD1. Germline CDR1 and CDR2: MDHEN and SYDVKM. CDR3 length: 18 residues. V was clipped by 6 bases and J by 1 base; unmatched bases: 15. The CDR3, as DNA: TGTGCCAGCAGCTCTCCACGATTCATGACAGGGGGCACAGATACGCAGTATTTT. Translating it yields CASSSPRFMTGGTDTQYF.

This clonotype was seen ten or more times. The chain links TRBV12-3 or TRBV12-4 to TRBJ1-2, with TRBD1 as a possible D gene (5 bases). V lost 6 bases, J lost 4 bases, and 21 bases lay in between. This CDR3 comprises 16 residues. CDR3 DNA sequence: TGTGCCAGCAGCCCTCGGGCACCCGTGGGGGGCTATGGCTACACCTTC. It encodes CASSPRAPVGGYGYTF.

The CDR3 DNA follows: TGCGCCAGCAGCCCCTATGGAGGCTACACCTTC. This gives the protein CASSPYGGYTF. V usage is TRBV5-1 and J usage is TRBJ1-2; no definite D call. From germline, CDR1 is SGHRS and CDR2 YFSETQ. The CDR3 loop spans 11 amino acids. Deletions cut 4 bases from V and 8 bases from J, with 9 bases between.

In its sample, this clonotype was seen many times. This rearrangement joins TRBV6-1 to TRBJ2-6; no clear D gene. This CDR3 comprises 15 residues. With 6 bases removed from V and 0 bases from J, the gap between germline ends came to 9 bases. Germline lookup yields CDR1 MNHNS and CDR2 SASEGT. This CDR3 is CASRDGSSGANVLTF. Written as DNA, the CDR3 is TGTGCCAGCAGGGACGGAAGCTCTGGGGCCAACGTCCTGACTTTC.

The table lists this clonotype with a few counts. The rearrangement joins TRBV6-4 to TRBJ1-6, with TRBD1 matching 7 bases. The CDR3 consists of 14 residues. Germline trimming cut 4 bases from V and 9 bases from J; bases unmatched to any gene: 6. The germline gives CDR1 MRHNA, CDR2 SNTAGT. The CDR3: CASSVGTASSPLHF. DNA for the CDR3: TGTGCCAGCAGTGTTGGGACAGCTAGTTCACCCCTCCACTTT.

The table lists this clonotype with a few counts. This chain links TRBV28 with TRBJ2-7; D is perhaps TRBD2 (6 bases). The CDR3 spans 17 residues. CDR1 MDHEN and CDR2 SYDVKM come from the germline V gene. The V and J ends lost 3 bases and 0 bases respectively, with 18 bases between them. The CDR3 DNA sequence: TGTGCCAGCAGTTTCAAGTCTTGGTACGGGAGCTCCTACGAGCAGTACTTC. Its protein product is CASSFKSWYGSSYEQYF.